Given below is one TCR beta chain in context. These data originate in a study of read filtering for tumor transcriptome and immune sequencing. Deletions cut 6 bases from V and 0 bases from J, with 9 bases between. Germline CDR1 reads MNHEY; CDR2 reads SVGEGT. The CDR3 consists of 15 residues. Molecular barcoded adaptors covering alpha/delta and beta/gamma chains were used on roughly 400 ng RNA. From the reads, TCRdb called clonotypes with MiXCR, one entry per CDR3 protein. Of around 38,000 distinct CDR3 sequences in the sample, roughly an eighth were seen once. The sample taken for sequencing was a population of CD138-negative cells sorted from bone marrow. The chain combines TRBV6-2 or TRBV6-3 with TRBJ2-6, with D tentatively TRBD1 (5 bases). The receptor comes from a donor aged 40 or over with multiple myeloma. The CDR3 DNA reads as TGTGCCAGCAGAGCTACAGGCTCTGGGGCCAACGTCCTGACTTTC. Its protein product is CASRATGSGANVLTF.